In this sample, the clone carrying this T cell receptor beta chain turned up many times. Its specificity is unknown. Study conclusions and caveats: Tumor memory CD4+ T cell TCR gene usage clustered with blood and lymph node memory CD4+ cells and lymph node naive CD4+ cells. Tumor Tregs overlapped most with tumor, then blood, naive CD4+ cells.

TCRdb reprocessed the 5' RACE reads with MiXCR, giving one entry per CDR3 protein. The table includes 35,000 to 50,000 distinct CDR3 sequences, roughly 30% detected once. Sequencing was performed on tumor-infiltrating memory CD4+ T cells sorted from the breast tumor. Indicated subset: memory CD4+ T cells, CD4+CD45RO+CD25-. The receptor was isolated from a female donor with breast cancer.

CDR3 sequence (DNA): TGTGCCAGCAGCCTTTGGACTAGCGGTCAAGAGACCCAGTACTTC. Its translation: CASSLWTSGQETQYF. This rearrangement joins TRBV12-3 or TRBV12-4 to TRBJ2-5; 10 bases agree with TRBD2. The ends lost 6 bases at V and 2 bases at J; junction bases unmatched: 6. The CDR3 is 15 residues long.